What follows are 10 T cell receptor beta chains derived from one specimen sequenced in a study of T cell changes during pregnancy in multiple sclerosis. Assay used: immunoSEQ multiplex PCR; TCRdb lists only in-frame clones, some missing. The sample holds about 80,000 clones, about 93% seen once. The sequences come from peripheral blood, collected in the second trimester of pregnancy. Every receptor here comes from a female donor in good health, enrolled as a control in a pregnancy study.

The genes are TRBV5-4 and TRBJ2-7, with 9 bases identical to TRBD2. V trimming: 2 bases; J trimming: 2 bases; junction bases outside the gene matches: 8. Germline loops: CDR1 SGHNT, CDR2 YYREEE (reference sequence). The CDR3 is 16 amino acids. CDR3 nucleotides: TGTGCCAGCAGCTTAGGGGCGGGAGGGCCAACCTACGAGCAGTACTTC. Translating gives CASSLGAGGPTYEQYF. Combining the CDR3 with reference TRBV5-4 and TRBJ2-7 gives the whole variable domain ETGVTQSPTHLIKTRGQQVTLRCSSQSGHNTVSWYQQALGQGPQFIFQYYREEENGRGNFPPRFSGLQFPNYSSELNVNALELDDSALYLCASSLGAGGPTYEQYFGPGTRLTVT.

This chain joins TRBV7-9 and TRBJ2-2, with D hard to call. Between the trimmed V and J ends, which lost 2 bases and 4 bases, there was a span of 5 bases. Germline CDR1 SEHNR, CDR2 FQNEAQ (reference sequence). There are 13 residues in the CDR3. The CDR3 nucleotides are TGTGCCAGCAGCTTAACTATCACCGGGGAGCTGTTTTTT. This translates into CASSLTITGELFF.

The V gene is TRBV7-2, the J gene TRBJ1-1, with D unclear. Trimming left V 3 bases short and J 10 bases short, with 15 bases between. There are 13 residues in the CDR3. Germline assignment: CDR1 SGHTA and CDR2 FQGNSA. CDR3 amino acids: CASSFWEGRTAFF. The DNA for the CDR3 is TGTGCCAGCAGCTTTTGGGAAGGGAGGACAGCTTTCTTT. The full variable domain, rest sourced from reference TRBV7-2 and TRBJ1-1, is GAGVSQSPSNKVTEKGKDVELRCDPISGHTALYWYRQSLGQGLEFLIYFQGNSAPDKSGLPSDRFSAERTGGSVSTLTIQRTQQEDSAVYLCASSFWEGRTAFFGQGTRLTVV.

This chain uses TRBV19 with TRBJ2-3, with D perhaps matching TRBD2 (6 bases). The CDR3 spans 14 residues. Trimming left V 8 bases short and J 0 bases short, with 12 bases between. Germline V gene sequence: CDR1 LNHDA, CDR2 SQIVND (reference sequence). The chain's CDR3 is CASGAGWSTDTQYF. Written as DNA, the CDR3 is TGTGCCAGTGGAGCGGGTTGGAGCACAGATACGCAGTATTTT.

The chain joins TRBV27 to TRBJ2-3; 10 bases align to TRBD2. J lost 6 bases, V lost 5 bases, and 5 bases had no gene match. Germline CDR1 MNHEY, CDR2 SMNVEV (reference sequence). The CDR3 covers 14 residues. This chain's CDR3 is CASSPAGGPDTQYF. CDR3 in DNA: TGTGCCAGCAGTCCAGCGGGAGGGCCGGATACGCAGTATTTT.

The V and J genes are TRBV6-6 and TRBJ2-1; D might be TRBD1 (7 bases). V lost 4 bases to trimming and J lost 12 bases, with 22 bases between them. Germline lookup yields CDR1 MNHNY and CDR2 SVGAGI (reference sequence). The CDR3 has 15 amino acids. CDR3 amino acids: CASSSSDRARGGQFF. The CDR3, as DNA: TGTGCCAGCAGTTCGTCTGACAGGGCTAGGGGAGGGCAGTTCTTC.

The chain is built from TRBV5-4 and TRBJ2-7; D possibly corresponds to TRBD1 (7 bases). With 1 base removed from V and 0 bases from J, the gap between germline ends came to 11 bases. The CDR3 has 15 residues. Germline V gene data show CDR1 as SGHNT and CDR2 as YYREEE (reference sequence). Here the CDR3 reads CASSLPGDSSYEQYF. CDR3 nucleotide sequence: TGTGCCAGCAGCTTGCCGGGGGACAGCTCCTACGAGCAGTACTTC.

The chain couples TRBV28 to TRBJ2-5; D call uncertain. The CDR3 sequence is 16 residues long. Germline V gene data show CDR1 as MDHEN and CDR2 as SYDVKM. V was shortened by 5 bases and J by 6 bases, with 22 bases between the two germline ends. The CDR3 sequence is CASSPPHVELIKTQYF. The CDR3 nucleotides are TGTGCCAGCAGTCCCCCTCACGTGGAGTTAATAAAGACCCAGTACTTC. Based on the CDR3 plus reference TRBV28 and TRBJ2-5, the full variable domain is DVKVTQSSRYLVKRTGEKVFLECVQDMDHENMFWYRQDPGLGLRLIYFSYDVKMKEKGDIPEGYSVSREKKERFSLILESASTNQTSMYLCASSPPHVELIKTQYFGPGTRLLVL.

The rearrangement links TRBV19 to TRBJ1-5, with D possibly TRBD1 on 5 matching bases. The CDR3 extends over 14 amino acids. V was cut by 7 bases and J by 5 bases, with 15 bases left in between. The germline CDR1 and CDR2 sequences are LNHDA and SQIVND (reference sequence). This CDR3 is CASTPGQGYQPQHF. CDR3 nucleotide sequence: TGTGCCAGTACCCCCGGGCAGGGATATCAGCCCCAGCATTTT.

This chain joins TRBV5-4 and TRBJ2-5; 11 nucleotides match TRBD2. The CDR3 is made up of 17 amino acids. After removal of 4 bases from V and 4 bases from J, the junction contained 12 bases not matched to a gene. Germline V gene data show CDR1 as SGHNT and CDR2 as YYREEE (reference sequence). The CDR3 is CASSPTPTSGKGETQYF. The CDR3 DNA is TGTGCCAGCAGCCCGACACCGACTAGCGGGAAAGGAGAGACCCAGTACTTC.